The 2 T cell receptor beta chains below were found in one sample sequenced in a study of T-cell memory formation after mild COVID-19. Via MiXCR, TCRdb re-called the 5' RACE reads, giving one row per CDR3 protein. Among hundreds of thousands of distinct CDR3 sequences listed, about 23% were seen once. What was sequenced was PBMCs or a T cell subset sorted from them (not recorded which). These TCRs come from an adult woman who had mild COVID-19 (a few samples of this study predate the infection). Cell type and time point are not known.

The rearrangement links TRBV24-1 to TRBJ2-2, with D possibly matching TRBD2 (6 bases). Germline V gives CDR1 KGHDR, CDR2 SFDVKD. There are 16 residues in the CDR3. V was pared by 3 bases and J by 4 bases, with 14 bases between. The CDR3 coding sequence is TGTGCCACCAGTGATAACCGGGACTCTATCACCGGGGAGCTGTTTTTT. Its translation is CATSDNRDSITGELFF.

This clonotype occurred a few times. V gene TRBV27 combines with J gene TRBJ2-2; 7 bases fit TRBD2. CDR1 and CDR2 (germline): MNHEY, SMNVEV (reference sequence). CDR3 length: 16 residues. With V trimmed by 2 bases and J by 2 bases, 5 bases remained unmatched. Here the CDR3 DNA reads TGTGCCAGCAGTTTAGATCCTAGCGGCAACACCGGGGAGCTGTTTTTT. Translating it yields CASSLDPSGNTGELFF.